These 5 T cell receptor beta chains share one sample of origin, sequenced in a study of cytomegalovirus exposure and HLA in healthy donors. The study ran its PCR with 60 Vbeta and 13 Jbeta primers. The table came from immunoSEQ multiplex PCR; TCRdb's copy has only in-frame clones and leaves some out. There are some 170,000 clones in the sample; 55% to 75% occur only once, and about 2.5% lies in the top ten. Material: PBMCs. These receptors originate from a human donor in good health.

This clone occurred a few times. This sequence joins TRBV7-9 and TRBJ1-1; D not resolved. Trimming removed 2 bases at V and 0 bases at J, with 19 bases between. The CDR3 has 18 amino acids. The V gene's germline CDR1 is SEHNR and CDR2 FQNEAQ (reference sequence). CDR3 nucleotides: TGTGCCAGCAGCTTATTGGGAGGTCTCCGGGCTATGAACACTGAAGCTTTCTTT. Translation: CASSLLGGLRAMNTEAFF.

This chain links TRBV9 with TRBJ2-1; D unclear. The CDR3 contains 13 residues. Between the trimmed V and J ends, which lost 0 bases and 5 bases, there was a span of 6 bases. Germline lookup yields CDR1 SGDLS and CDR2 YYNGEE. The CDR3 nucleotides are TGTGCCAGCAGCGTAGCCCCAAACAATGAGCAGTTCTTC. Translation gives CASSVAPNNEQFF.

This chain uses TRBV7-8 with TRBJ2-3; D perhaps matches TRBD1 (5 bases). Per germline, CDR1 SGHVS and CDR2 FQNEAQ. The CDR3 runs 14 residues. The germline V and J ends were trimmed by 4 bases and 4 bases, with 12 bases remaining between them. In DNA, the CDR3 is TGTGCCAGCAGCTCCGGTACCAGGGCAGATACGCAGTATTTT. It yields the protein CASSSGTRADTQYF. The full variable domain, its missing parts supplied by reference TRBV7-8 and TRBJ2-3, is GAGVSQSPRYKVAKRGQDVALRCDPISGHVSLFWYQQALGQGPEFLTYFQNEAQLDKSGLPSDRFFAERPEGSVSTLKIQRTQQEDSAVYLCASSSGTRADTQYFGPGTRLTVL.

There are a few counts of this clone. The chain couples TRBV5-4 to TRBJ2-7; 8 bases fit TRBD1. Looked up from germline, CDR1 is SGHNT and CDR2 is YYREEE (reference sequence). The CDR3 is made up of 14 amino acids. V gave up 5 bases and J gave up 3 bases; unmatched junction bases: 7. The chain's CDR3 is CASRPPDRDYEQYF. Here the CDR3 DNA reads TGTGCCAGCAGGCCTCCGGACAGGGACTACGAGCAGTACTTC.

Only a few counts were recorded for this clone. This rearrangement joins TRBV29-1 to TRBJ2-2; TRBD2 is a possible D gene (5 bases). V shed 7 bases and J shed 7 bases, with 16 bases lying between them. Germline V gene lookup returns CDR1 SQVTM and CDR2 ANQGSEA. CDR3 length equals 13 residues. The CDR3 sequence is CSASAQRDGELFF. In nucleotides, the CDR3 is TGCAGCGCCTCGGCCCAGAGGGACGGGGAGCTGTTTTTT.